The next 17 T cell receptor beta chains were all read from a single sample in a study of CD8 T cells in ankylosing spondylitis. Overall study results and limits: It appeared that ankylosing spondylitis blood was characterized by a TCR beta motif of eight highly homologous variants.

TCRdb redid the calling of the 5' RACE reads with MiXCR, one entry per CDR3 protein. The data show approximately 440,000 distinct CDR3 sequences, 17% seen once. The antigens of these receptors remain unknown. The sequenced sample consisted of blood, either unsorted or a sorted T cell fraction (not recorded which). These receptor sequences come from a male donor with ankylosing spondylitis.

This clonotype was observed a handful of times. The chain employs TRBV7-9 and TRBJ2-5; TRBD2 is a possible D gene (6 bases). The length of the CDR3 is 17 residues. CDR1 SEHNR and CDR2 FQNEAQ come from the germline V gene (reference sequence). V lost 1 base and J lost 5, with 20 bases in between. CDR3 loop: CASSLEGAFIRGETQYF. Here the CDR3 DNA reads TGTGCCAGCAGCTTAGAAGGAGCTTTCATTCGGGGGGAGACCCAGTACTTC.

The J gene is TRBJ2-5, the V gene TRBV4-3, with 13 nucleotides matching TRBD2. Germline CDR1 and CDR2: LGHNA and YSLEER. V lost 2 bases to trimming and J lost 5 bases; unmatched junction nucleotides: 8. This CDR3 is built from 17 residues. Here the CDR3 reads CASSQSGLAGAWETQYF. The CDR3 DNA sequence: TGCGCCAGCAGCCAATCAGGACTAGCGGGAGCATGGGAGACCCAGTACTTC.

Only a few counts were recorded for this clonotype. The chain recombines TRBV3-1 with TRBJ1-2; TRBD1 matches at 7 bases. This CDR3 comprises 16 residues. Germline trimming cut 1 base from V and 0 bases from J; bases unmatched to any gene: 5. Germline V gene data show CDR1 as LGHDT and CDR2 as YNNKEL (reference sequence). The CDR3 loop is CASSQGFDRANYGYTF. The CDR3, as DNA: TGTGCCAGCAGCCAAGGTTTCGACAGGGCTAACTATGGCTACACCTTC.

This clonotype occurred many times. The chain combines TRBV20-1 with TRBJ1-6, with D possibly TRBD1 on 6 matching bases. This CDR3 comprises 17 residues. The germline gives CDR1 DFQATT, CDR2 SNEGSKA (reference sequence). The V gene lost 0 bases and the J gene lost 0 bases, with 12 bases spanning the gap. In DNA form, the CDR3 reads TGCAGTGCTAGAGACGGGAGGGGGAGCTCCTATAATTCACCCCTCCACTTT. Its protein product is CSARDGRGSSYNSPLHF.

This clonotype was observed a handful of times. The chain recombines TRBV4-1 with TRBJ1-2; a weak D match, TRBD1 (6 bases). This CDR3 is built from 15 residues. Trimming removed 1 base at V and 4 bases at J, with 13 bases between. Germline-derived CDR1 and CDR2 are MGHRA and YSYEKL. The CDR3 coding sequence is TGCGCCAGCAGCCAAGTGTCAGGGGAAGGCTATGGCTACACCTTC. This sequence encodes CASSQVSGEGYGYTF.

The DNA for the CDR3 is TGTGCCAGCAGCGTAGGCCTAGCGGGGCCAGAGACCCAGTACTTC. Translating it yields CASSVGLAGPETQYF. This chain uses TRBV9 with TRBJ2-5, with 9 positions matching TRBD2. CDR3 size: 15 residues. The junction had 4 bases not matched to a gene; V was cut back by 0 bases and J by 4 bases. Germline lookup yields CDR1 SGDLS and CDR2 YYNGEE.

This chain uses TRBV5-1 with TRBJ1-1; maybe TRBD1 (6 bases). This CDR3 has 14 residues. The germline CDR1 and CDR2 sequences are SGHRS and YFSETQ. V lost 4 bases and J lost 0, with 10 bases in between. The CDR3 coding sequence is TGCGCCAGCAGCAATGGGGGCCTGAACACTGAAGCTTTCTTT. It specifies CASSNGGLNTEAFF.

In DNA, the CDR3 is TGTGCCAGCAGTGGATACAGGGCAGATACGCAGTATTTT. Its translation: CASSGYRADTQYF. The chain links TRBV2 to TRBJ2-3; maybe TRBD1 (6 bases). There are 13 residues in the CDR3. V was shortened by 4 bases and J by 4 bases, with 9 bases between the two germline ends. Germline V lookup: CDR1 SNHLY, CDR2 FYNNEI.

The rearrangement links TRBV20-1 to TRBJ1-5, with a possible D match to TRBD1 (6 bases). Per germline, CDR1 DFQATT and CDR2 SNEGSKA (reference sequence). The CDR3 sequence is 13 residues long. V lost 3 bases to trimming and J lost 6 bases, with 12 bases between them. The CDR3 here is CSAREVRGQPQHF. DNA for the CDR3: TGCAGTGCTAGGGAGGTCAGGGGTCAGCCCCAGCATTTT.

This clonotype was picked up a small number of times. The rearrangement joins TRBV5-1 to TRBJ2-3; weak D call: TRBD2 (6 bases). V dropped 4 bases and J dropped 2 bases, with 14 bases sitting between them. There are 15 residues in the CDR3. CDR1 is SGHRS and CDR2 is YFSETQ in the germline V gene. Here the CDR3 reads CASSPLGGDTDTQYF. CDR3 bases: TGCGCCAGCAGCCCGTTAGGCGGGGACACAGATACGCAGTATTTT.

This clonotype was seen only a few times. The chain carries TRBV28 and TRBJ1-3, with 7 bases fitting TRBD1. Germline values: CDR1 MDHEN, CDR2 SYDVKM. After removal of 5 bases from V and 8 bases from J, the junction contained 3 bases not matched to a gene. The CDR3 consists of 12 residues. The DNA for the CDR3 is TGTGCCAGCAGTACAGGGGCGCACACCATATATTTT. Amino acids: CASSTGAHTIYF.

There are a few counts of this clonotype. The rearrangement uses TRBV4-3 and TRBJ2-5, with D unresolved. The CDR3 is made up of 15 amino acids. The germline V gene has CDR1 LGHNA and CDR2 YSLEER. Deletions cut 3 bases from V and 2 bases from J, with 13 bases between. The CDR3 spells CASSQAHKNQETQYF. CDR3 nucleotide sequence: TGCGCCAGCAGCCAGGCCCACAAGAATCAAGAGACCCAGTACTTC.

This chain uses TRBV19 with TRBJ2-6, with no clear D. V lost 6 bases and J lost 0, with 12 bases in between. This CDR3 has 16 amino acids. Germline V lookup: CDR1 LNHDA, CDR2 SQIVND (reference sequence). CDR3 residues: CASRAGRPSGANVLTF. The CDR3, as DNA: TGTGCCAGTAGAGCCGGCAGGCCCTCTGGGGCCAACGTCCTGACTTTC.

This clonotype was seen a few times. The CDR3 sequence is CSAMGFETGSGANVLTF. CDR3 bases: TGCAGTGCTATGGGGTTTGAGACAGGCTCTGGGGCCAACGTCCTGACTTTC. V usage is TRBV20-1 and J usage is TRBJ2-6; D perhaps matches TRBD1 (6 bases). CDR1 is DFQATT and CDR2 is SNEGSKA in the germline V gene (reference sequence). Trimming took 4 bases from V and 0 from J, leaving 16 bases between them. The CDR3 runs to 17 residues.

This clonotype was seen more than once but under ten times. Sequence at one end of the junction differs from germline and may be a read error. The chain is built from TRBV5-1 and TRBJ1-2; D is unresolved. The CDR3 consists of 14 residues. From germline, CDR1 is SGHRS and CDR2 YFSETQ. The DNA for the CDR3 is TGCGCCAGCAGCCTGGACGGAGCTAACTATGGCTGCACCTTC. As protein: CASSLDGANYGCTF.

Of note for this clonotype: One base away lies a much larger clone, so this may be a sequencing read error. The CDR3 end shows no conserved phenylalanine or tryptophan, and so a read error is likely. The genes are TRBV12-3 or TRBV12-4 and TRBJ1-2, with D possibly being TRBD1 (5 bases). V dropped 3 bases and J dropped 2 bases, with 7 bases sitting between them. The CDR3 covers 13 residues. In nucleotides, the CDR3 is TGTGCCAGCAGTTTGCGGGACAACTATGGCTACACCTGC. Residues: CASSLRDNYGYTC.

This clonotype occurred a few times. The rearrangement joins TRBV20-1 to TRBJ1-3; D ambiguous. CDR3 length equals 15 residues. Germline V lookup: CDR1 DFQATT, CDR2 SNEGSKA (reference sequence). Trimming removed 1 base from V and 3 bases from J, with 13 bases in between. The CDR3 DNA is TGCAGTGCTAGAGGCCCCCCATTTGGTGGAAACACCATATATTTT. Its protein product is CSARGPPFGGNTIYF.